The rows below give T cell receptor beta chains drawn from one sample of a study of blood T cell repertoires in COVID-19. Here immunoSEQ multiplex PCR was the method, and the copy in TCRdb shows in-frame clones only, minus some. The sample carries about 91,000 clones, almost 90% recorded once. The specimen sequenced was peripheral blood. Receptors were obtained from a woman aged 70-85 years with acute or convalescent COVID-19. Each CDR3 is given with its conserved first and last residue. The D gene is left open where the match is weak. Only some rows state a clone size, as once, few, many or a class for expanded clones.

V	J	D	size	DNA	CDR3
TRBV18	TRBJ1-1	.	.	TGTGCCAGCTCACCAAAGGGGCTTGGGACTGAAGCTTTCTTT	CASSPKGLGTEAFF
TRBV28	TRBJ2-1	.	.	TGTGCCAGCAGTTTTACCGGGTCGGCGATCAACTACAATGAGCAGTTCTTC	CASSFTGSAINYNEQFF
TRBV4-1	TRBJ1-2	TRBD1	.	TGCGCCAGCAGCCAAACAGGGGGCTTTTCCTATGGCTACACCTTC	CASSQTGGFSYGYTF
TRBV6-4	TRBJ2-6	TRBD1	.	TGTGCCAGCAGTGAGTCACAGGGGACGAGCTCTGGGGCCAACGTCCTGACTTTC	CASSESQGTSSGANVLTF
TRBV3-1/TRBV3-2	TRBJ1-3	.	few	TGTGCCAGCAGCCAGCAGGGAAACACCATATATTTT	CASSQQGNTIYF
TRBV7-9	TRBJ1-1	.	.	TGTGCCAGCAGCGTCGTCAGGCAATCTGAAGCTTTCTTT	CASSVVRQSEAFF
TRBV7-9	TRBJ2-7	TRBD2	.	TGTGCCAGCAGCCGGGGACTAGCGGGAGTCAACGAGCAGTACTTC	CASSRGLAGVNEQYF
TRBV4-2	TRBJ2-3	TRBD2	once	TGTGCCAGCAGCCAAGATTCGGGGGGAAGCACAGATACGCAGTATTTT	CASSQDSGGSTDTQYF
TRBV19	TRBJ1-5	.	.	TGTGCCAGTAGTCCCCGTAATACCGGGACTTACAATCAGCCCCAGCATTTT	CASSPRNTGTYNQPQHF
TRBV29-1	TRBJ1-6	TRBD1	once	TGCAGCGTTGAGCAGGGGGCAGATTCACCCCTCCACTTT	CSVEQGADSPLHF
TRBV18	TRBJ1-5	.	.	TGTGCCAGCTCACGGGGACTTCGAACTAATCAGCCCCAGCATTTT	CASSRGLRTNQPQHF
TRBV19	TRBJ1-5	.	.	TGTGCCAGTAGTATAGATCGGTGGGGGGTCAATCAGCCCCAGCATTTT	CASSIDRWGVNQPQHF
TRBV29-1	TRBJ2-7	.	.	TGCAGCGTTGTAGGCTATTTAGCCGAGCAGTACTTC	CSVVGYLAEQYF
TRBV4-1	TRBJ1-3	TRBD1	few	TGCGCCAGCAGCCAAGCGCCTCACGGGACAGGGGCTGGAAACACCATATATTTT	CASSQAPHGTGAGNTIYF
TRBV29-1	TRBJ2-1	TRBD2	once	TGCAGCGTTGAAATGCTAGCGGGGAGCTCCTACAATGAGCAGTTCTTC	CSVEMLAGSSYNEQFF
TRBV5-1	TRBJ2-3	TRBD2	.	TGCGCCAGCAGCTTGGGACTAGCGGGGCTGGGGGCAGATACGCAGTATTTT	CASSLGLAGLGADTQYF
TRBV9	TRBJ1-5	TRBD1	.	TGTGCCAGCAGCCCGGGACAGGGCGCAGGACAGCCCCAGCATTTT	CASSPGQGAGQPQHF
TRBV30	TRBJ1-6	.	.	TGTGCCTGGAGTGTAGGGGCTACCGGGAGACGTAATTCACCCCTCCACTTT	CAWSVGATGRRNSPLHF
TRBV5-1	TRBJ1-5	TRBD1	once	TGCGCCAGCAGCGTCGACAGGGATCAGCCCCAGCATTTT	CASSVDRDQPQHF
TRBV5-8	TRBJ2-3	TRBD2	.	TGTGCCAGCAACGGGGGACTAGCGGGAGTTTTGTCCACAGATACGCAGTATTTT	CASNGGLAGVLSTDTQYF
TRBV9	TRBJ1-6	TRBD1	.	TGTGCCAGCAGCGTAGCTACATGGGGGACAGGGAGTGTTTCACCCCTCCACTTT	CASSVATWGTGSVSPLHF
TRBV6-1	TRBJ2-6	.	.	TGTGCCAGCAGTGATGGCGGGGCTGGGGCCAACGTCCTGACTTTC	CASSDGGAGANVLTF
TRBV19	TRBJ2-7	TRBD2	once	TGTGCCAGTAGTCGAGCGGGAGGCGGATACGAGCAGTACTTC	CASSRAGGGYEQYF
TRBV11-3	TRBJ2-3	TRBD1	.	TGTGCCAGCAGCTTCGGTGCCGGGACAGGGGGTGAAGATACGCAGTATTTT	CASSFGAGTGGEDTQYF
TRBV7-2	TRBJ2-7	.	.	TGTGCCAGCAGTACAAGTGAATCCTACGAGCAGTACTTC	CASSTSESYEQYF
TRBV13	TRBJ1-1	.	.	TGTGCCAGCAGCTTAGGTGAGACAGGTTCTGAAGCTTTCTTT	CASSLGETGSEAFF
TRBV14	TRBJ1-3	.	.	TGTGCCAGCAGCCCCCATTCTGGAAACACCATATATTTT	CASSPHSGNTIYF
TRBV27	TRBJ1-2	.	.	TGTGCCAGCAGTTCTCCGGGGGGCTATGGCTACACCTTC	CASSSPGGYGYTF
TRBV5-4	TRBJ2-7	TRBD2	.	TGTGCCAGCAGCTTGTCAGGCGGGAGACCCTACGAGCAGTACTTC	CASSLSGGRPYEQYF
TRBV5-4	TRBJ2-7	.	.	TGTGCCAGCAGCTCCCTCACAGGTGGCTACGTGGAGCAGTACTTC	CASSSLTGGYVEQYF
TRBV7-9	TRBJ1-1	.	.	TGTGCCAGCAGCTTAGTTACCGGGAACACTGAAGCTTTCTTT	CASSLVTGNTEAFF
TRBV7-9	TRBJ1-1	.	few	TGTGCCAGCAGCTTAACAGCAAACACTGAAGCTTTCTTT	CASSLTANTEAFF
TRBV29-1	TRBJ1-1	.	.	TGCAGCGTTGCCAGTATCGGGGGGCTAGGCACTGAAGCTTTCTTT	CSVASIGGLGTEAFF
TRBV27	TRBJ1-2	.	.	TGTGCCAGCAGCCGAAGGGGGAGGGACTATGGCTACACCTTC	CASSRRGRDYGYTF
TRBV2	TRBJ1-1	.	.	TGTGCCAGCACCATTTCTGAGGGGAACACTGAAGCTTTCTTT	CASTISEGNTEAFF
TRBV30	TRBJ1-2	.	.	TGTGCCTGGAGTGTACTGGGCAGGGGAAACTATGGCTACACCTTC	CAWSVLGRGNYGYTF
TRBV9	TRBJ2-7	.	.	TGTGCCAGCAGCGTAGCGGTGGGGGGGCCCTACGAGCAGTACTTC	CASSVAVGGPYEQYF
TRBV15	TRBJ1-5	.	.	TGTGCCACCAGCCTGTCCTACCAGCCCCAGCATTTT	CATSLSYQPQHF
TRBV9	TRBJ2-4	TRBD1	.	TGTGCCAGCAGCGCCGACCCGACAGGGGCTTTATCGGCAGCCAAAAACATTCAGTACTTC	CASSADPTGALSAAKNIQYF
TRBV28	TRBJ1-2	.	.	TGTGCCAGCCGACTGGGGGGGGCGCCATTCTATGGCTACACCTTC	CASRLGGAPFYGYTF
TRBV28	TRBJ1-1	TRBD1	.	TGTGCCAGCAGTTTTGCAGGGGGCGGTTCAGCTTTCTTT	CASSFAGGGSAFF
TRBV6-1	TRBJ2-4	TRBD2	.	TGTGCCAGCAGTGTTGGGACTAGCGTAGGACTAGCCAAAAACATTCAGTACTTC	CASSVGTSVGLAKNIQYF
TRBV5-1	TRBJ2-5	TRBD1	.	TGCGCCAGCAGCTCACAGGGGGCCAAAGAGACCCAGTACTTC	CASSSQGAKETQYF
TRBV2	TRBJ2-1	TRBD2	.	TGTGCCAGCACCCGGGGGGGGTGGGCCAACAATGAGCAGTTCTTC	CASTRGGWANNEQFF
TRBV11-1	TRBJ1-3	.	.	TGTGCCAGCGGGCAGGATGGAAACACCATATATTTT	CASGQDGNTIYF
TRBV2	TRBJ2-7	.	.	TGTGCCAGCACCCTCGACAGAAGCTCCTACGAGCAGTACTTC	CASTLDRSSYEQYF
TRBV4-2	TRBJ2-1	TRBD2	once	TGTGCCAGCAGCCACCTACCTAGCGGGAGTACGGTTCGGGAGCAGTTCTTC	CASSHLPSGSTVREQFF
TRBV5-1	TRBJ2-4	TRBD1	.	TGCGCCAGCAGCTCGAAGGGACAGCCGGGGAGTGGTCAGTACTTC	CASSSKGQPGSGQYF
TRBV19	TRBJ2-2	.	once	TGTGCCAGTAGTATAGGGCGCGCGCAGGGTATTTTTACCGGGGAGCTGTTTTTT	CASSIGRAQGIFTGELFF
TRBV11-1	TRBJ2-7	TRBD2	.	TGTGCCAGCAGCTTAGATCTAGCGGGATCCTACGAGCAGTACTTC	CASSLDLAGSYEQYF
TRBV6-5	TRBJ1-6	.	.	TGTGCCAGCAGTACCAGGGGCAATTCACCCCTCCACTTT	CASSTRGNSPLHF
TRBV5-6	TRBJ2-3	TRBD1	once	TGTGCCAGTAGCTTGGAAGGACAGGGACGCAAAAGTACAGATACGCAGTATTTT	CASSLEGQGRKSTDTQYF
TRBV19	TRBJ2-2	.	.	TGTGCCAGTAAAAGCAGGGTACACACCGGGGAGCTGTTTTTT	CASKSRVHTGELFF
TRBV9	TRBJ2-7	.	.	TGTGCCAGCAGCTCCTTAAGCCGCAACGAGCAGTACTTC	CASSSLSRNEQYF
TRBV5-1	TRBJ2-3	TRBD2	.	TGCGCCAGCAGCTTGGTAGGACTAGCGGAAGATACGCAGTATTTT	CASSLVGLAEDTQYF
TRBV7-9	TRBJ2-4	TRBD2	.	TGTGCCAGCAGCCCATCACGGGGAGGGCTCAAAAACATTCAGTACTTC	CASSPSRGGLKNIQYF
TRBV29-1	TRBJ1-1	.	.	TGCAGCGTTGCGCCAGGGGAAAGAACGGGCGCTTTCTTT	CSVAPGERTGAFF